Listed here is a single T cell receptor (beta chain). Its antigen is unidentified. The sample belongs to a study of OX40 agonist ivuxolimab in advanced cancers. Study background: Hepatocellular carcinoma, melanoma, renal cell or head and neck cancer affected the dose-escalation patients. Three patients, one with hepatocellular carcinoma and two with cutaneous melanoma, responded partially. Study-wide results and caveats: The study observed clonal expansion of CD4+ and CD8+ blood T cells by week 6 at 0.1 to 3.0 mg/kg.

Profiled with immunoSEQ multiplex PCR; TCRdb holds only in-frame clones, not every one. This sample yields 50,000 or so clones, of which 85% to 95% are seen a single time; around 26% belongs to the top ten. The CDR3 runs 16 residues. The germline CDR1 and CDR2 sequences are MDHEN and SYDVKM. Trimming removed 4 bases from V and 5 bases from J, with 18 bases in between. This receptor was identified in an adult with an advanced solid tumor such as melanoma, head and neck, liver or kidney cancer. Sequenced here: CD4+ or CD8+ T cells sorted from blood, sampled in a trial of the OX40 agonist ivuxolimab. This rearrangement joins TRBV28 to TRBJ1-5; a weak D match, TRBD1 (5 bases). This CDR3 reads CASSSPSRTGDQPQHF. CDR3 sequence (DNA): TGTGCCAGCAGTTCCCCCTCAAGGACGGGGGATCAGCCCCAGCATTTT.